What follows is one T cell receptor (beta chain) and its context. The sample originates from a study of T cell responses to AZD1222 COVID-19 vaccine. Per germline, CDR1 KGHSH and CDR2 LQKENI. The CDR3 length is 15 residues. V lost 0 bases and J 2 bases, leaving 7 bases between the germline ends. TCRdb's table, derived via immunoSEQ multiplex PCR, lists solely in-frame clones and lacks some. Of 80,000 to 100,000 clones in the sample, around 88% were seen once. The receptor was derived from an adult in good health. The material sequenced was peripheral blood, taken on day 0 of AZD1222 vaccination. V gene TRBV18 combines with J gene TRBJ2-2; D is unresolved. CDR3: CASSPPSINTGELFF. The CDR3 DNA is TGTGCCAGCTCACCACCGTCGATAAACACCGGGGAGCTGTTTTTT.